A single T cell receptor (beta chain) is shown here with its context. Its cognate antigen is unknown. Data came from immunoSEQ multiplex PCR; TCRdb stores just in-frame clones and leaves some out. This table holds 600,000 to 750,000 clones, 72% found once. These data come from a study of shared clonotypes between healthy human individuals. Study-wide findings and caveats: Rarefaction indicated that sorted-subset sequencing remained incomplete although depth was large. Among non-shared clonotypes, generation probabilities were lower than among those shared by all four donors. The expectation was that sequencing depth would affect clonotype sharing among donors. Naive CD4 clonotypes overlapped across a few donors at 4.5% to 5.5%.

The sequenced sample was memory CD4+ T cells sorted from blood. Subset given: CD45RA-negative fraction. This TCR was sampled from a woman in her 30s in good health.

CDR3 DNA sequence: TGTGCCAGCAGTTTACGGGCGCTCACTGAAGCTTTCTTT. Its protein product is CASSLRALTEAFF. The chain couples TRBV28 to TRBJ1-1; no firm D call. Germline CDR1 is MDHEN and CDR2 is SYDVKM. The CDR3 is made up of 13 amino acids. V was pared by 2 bases and J by 4 bases, with 8 bases between.